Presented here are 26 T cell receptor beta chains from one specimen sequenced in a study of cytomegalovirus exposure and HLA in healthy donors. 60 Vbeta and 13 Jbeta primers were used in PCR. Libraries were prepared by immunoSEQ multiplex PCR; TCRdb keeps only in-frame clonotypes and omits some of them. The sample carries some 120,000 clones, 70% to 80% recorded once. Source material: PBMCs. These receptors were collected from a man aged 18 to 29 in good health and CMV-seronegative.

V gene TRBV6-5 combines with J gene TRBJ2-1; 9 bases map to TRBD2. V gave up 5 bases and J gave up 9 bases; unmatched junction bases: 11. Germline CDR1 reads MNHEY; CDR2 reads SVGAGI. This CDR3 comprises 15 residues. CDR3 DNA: TGTGCCAGCAGTCCGGGCGCGGGAGGGCTTATTGAGCAGTTCTTC. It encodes CASSPGAGGLIEQFF.

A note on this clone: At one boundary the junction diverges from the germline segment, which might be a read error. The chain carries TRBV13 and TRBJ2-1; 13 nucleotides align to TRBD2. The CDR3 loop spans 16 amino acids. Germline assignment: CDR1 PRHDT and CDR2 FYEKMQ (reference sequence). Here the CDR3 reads CASSVGLAGAGNEQFF. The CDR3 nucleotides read TGTGCCAGCAGCGTAGGACTAGCGGGAGCTGGCAATGAGCAGTTCTTC.

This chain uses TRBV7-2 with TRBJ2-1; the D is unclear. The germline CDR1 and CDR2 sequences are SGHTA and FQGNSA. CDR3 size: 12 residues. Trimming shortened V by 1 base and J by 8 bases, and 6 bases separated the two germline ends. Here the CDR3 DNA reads TGTGCCAGCAGCTTAGTTTTCTATGAGCAGTTCTTC. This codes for CASSLVFYEQFF.

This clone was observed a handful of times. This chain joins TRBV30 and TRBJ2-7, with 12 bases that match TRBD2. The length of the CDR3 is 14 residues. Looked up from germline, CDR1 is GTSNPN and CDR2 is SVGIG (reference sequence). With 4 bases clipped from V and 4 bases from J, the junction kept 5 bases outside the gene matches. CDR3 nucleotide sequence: TGTGCCTGGATAAAGACTAGCGGGAGTTACGAGCAGTACTTC. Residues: CAWIKTSGSYEQYF.

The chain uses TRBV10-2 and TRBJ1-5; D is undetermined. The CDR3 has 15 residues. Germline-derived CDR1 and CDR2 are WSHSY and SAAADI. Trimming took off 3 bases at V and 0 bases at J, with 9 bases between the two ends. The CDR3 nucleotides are TGCGCCAGCAGTGATGGAGGGTATAGCAATCAGCCCCAGCATTTT. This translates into CASSDGGYSNQPQHF.

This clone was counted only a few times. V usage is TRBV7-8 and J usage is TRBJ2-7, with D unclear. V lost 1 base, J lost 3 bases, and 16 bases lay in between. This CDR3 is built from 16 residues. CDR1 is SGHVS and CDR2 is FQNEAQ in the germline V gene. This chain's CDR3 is CASSLVSSRRGYEQYF. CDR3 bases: TGTGCCAGCAGCTTAGTGAGTAGTCGAAGAGGCTACGAGCAGTACTTC. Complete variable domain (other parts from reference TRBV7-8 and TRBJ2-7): GAGVSQSPRYKVAKRGQDVALRCDPISGHVSLFWYQQALGQGPEFLTYFQNEAQLDKSGLPSDRFFAERPEGSVSTLKIQRTQQEDSAVYLCASSLVSSRRGYEQYFGPGTRLTVT.

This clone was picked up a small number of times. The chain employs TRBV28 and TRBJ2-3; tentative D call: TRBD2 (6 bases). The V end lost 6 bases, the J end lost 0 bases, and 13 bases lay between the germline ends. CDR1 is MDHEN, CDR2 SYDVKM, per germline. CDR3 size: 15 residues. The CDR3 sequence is CASRPRGTSTDTQYF. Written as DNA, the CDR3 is TGTGCCAGCAGGCCGCGGGGCACCAGCACAGATACGCAGTATTTT.

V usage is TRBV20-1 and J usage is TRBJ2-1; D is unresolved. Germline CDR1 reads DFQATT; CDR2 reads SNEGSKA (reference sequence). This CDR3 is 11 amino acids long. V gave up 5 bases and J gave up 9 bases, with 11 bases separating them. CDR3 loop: CSAFLRSEQFF. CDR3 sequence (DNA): TGCAGTGCTTTCCTGAGATCTGAGCAGTTCTTC.

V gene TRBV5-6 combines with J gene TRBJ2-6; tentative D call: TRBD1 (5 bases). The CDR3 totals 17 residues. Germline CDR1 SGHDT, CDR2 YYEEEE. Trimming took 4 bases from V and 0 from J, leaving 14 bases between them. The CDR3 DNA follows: TGTGCCAGCAGCCGAAAACAGGTTCGCTCTGGGGCCAACGTCCTGACTTTC. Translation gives CASSRKQVRSGANVLTF.

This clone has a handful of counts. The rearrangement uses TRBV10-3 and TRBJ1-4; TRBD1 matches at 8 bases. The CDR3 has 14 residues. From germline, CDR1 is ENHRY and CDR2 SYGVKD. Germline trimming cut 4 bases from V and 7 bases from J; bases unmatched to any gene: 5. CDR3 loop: CAISGTGIGEKLFF. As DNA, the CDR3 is TGTGCCATCAGTGGGACAGGGATTGGTGAAAAACTGTTTTTT.

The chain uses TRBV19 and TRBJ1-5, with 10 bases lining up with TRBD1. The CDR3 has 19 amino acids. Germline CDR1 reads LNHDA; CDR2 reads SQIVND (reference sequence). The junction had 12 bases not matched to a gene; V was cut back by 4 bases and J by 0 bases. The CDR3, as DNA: TGTGCCAGTAGTACCCCAAACCCGGGACAGGGGACTAGCAATCAGCCCCAGCATTTT. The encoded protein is CASSTPNPGQGTSNQPQHF. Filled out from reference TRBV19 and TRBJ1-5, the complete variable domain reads DGGITQSPKYLFRKEGQNVTLSCEQNLNHDAMYWYRQDPGQGLRLIYYSQIVNDFQKGDIAEGYSVSREKKESFPLTVTSAQKNPTAFYLCASSTPNPGQGTSNQPQHFGDGTRLSIL.

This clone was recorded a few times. The DNA for the CDR3 is TGTGCCAGCAGCCGGACCTGGGGGCCAGAAGAGACCCAGTACTTC. Translated, it gives CASSRTWGPEETQYF. This sequence joins TRBV9 and TRBJ2-5; maybe TRBD1 (6 bases). CDR3 length: 15 amino acids. Between the trimmed V and J ends, which lost 4 bases and 3 bases, there was a span of 16 bases. CDR1 is SGDLS and CDR2 is YYNGEE in the germline V gene.

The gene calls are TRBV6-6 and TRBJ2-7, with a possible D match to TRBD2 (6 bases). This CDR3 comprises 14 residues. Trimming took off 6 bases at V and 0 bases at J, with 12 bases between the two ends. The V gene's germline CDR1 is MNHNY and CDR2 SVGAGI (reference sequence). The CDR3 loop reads CASREGTSSYEQYV. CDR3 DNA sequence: TGTGCCAGCAGGGAGGGAACCAGCTCCTACGAGCAGTACGTC.

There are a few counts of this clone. DNA of the CDR3: TGCGCCAGCAGCCACCCTATGGGACAGGGGGCAGGAAAACTGTTTTTT. Protein: CASSHPMGQGAGKLFF. V is TRBV4-1 and J is TRBJ1-4; 12 bases are shared with TRBD1. Trimming took 3 bases from V and 10 from J; bases not matched to a gene: 9. CDR1 and CDR2 from the germline V gene are MGHRA and YSYEKL. This CDR3 comprises 16 residues.

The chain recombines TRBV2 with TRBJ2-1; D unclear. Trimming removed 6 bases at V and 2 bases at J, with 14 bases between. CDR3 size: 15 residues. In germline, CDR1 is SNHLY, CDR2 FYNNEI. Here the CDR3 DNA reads TGTGCCAGCAGCCGACTCACATCGACCTACAATGAGCAGTTCTTC. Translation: CASSRLTSTYNEQFF.

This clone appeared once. This CDR3 reads CASSLDPLAGNTGELFF. The CDR3 nucleotides are TGTGCCAGCAGCTTAGATCCGTTAGCGGGTAACACCGGGGAGCTGTTTTTT. The V call is TRBV7-2, the J call TRBJ2-2; 7 positions agree with TRBD2. This CDR3 contains 17 residues. The trim removed 1 base at V and 2 bases at J, leaving 7 bases unmatched. Per germline, CDR1 SGHTA and CDR2 FQGNSA.

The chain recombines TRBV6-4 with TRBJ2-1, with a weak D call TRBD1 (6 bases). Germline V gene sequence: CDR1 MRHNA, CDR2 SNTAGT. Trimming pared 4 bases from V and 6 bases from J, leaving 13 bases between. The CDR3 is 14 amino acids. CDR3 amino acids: CASSARGLGNEQFF. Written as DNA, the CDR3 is TGTGCCAGCAGTGCGAGGGGGTTGGGCAATGAGCAGTTCTTC.

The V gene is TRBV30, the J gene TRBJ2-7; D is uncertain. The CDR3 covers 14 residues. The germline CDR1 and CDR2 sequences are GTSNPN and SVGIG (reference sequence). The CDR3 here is CAYSPRFSSYEQYF. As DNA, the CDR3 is TGTGCTTACTCCCCGAGGTTTAGCTCCTACGAGCAGTACTTC.

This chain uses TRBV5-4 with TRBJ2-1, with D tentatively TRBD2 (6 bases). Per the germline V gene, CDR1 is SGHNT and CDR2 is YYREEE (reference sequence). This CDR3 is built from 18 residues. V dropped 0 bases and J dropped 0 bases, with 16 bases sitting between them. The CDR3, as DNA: TGTGCCAGCAGCTTGGTGGTAGCGGCACTAAGCTCCTACAATGAGCAGTTCTTC. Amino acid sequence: CASSLVVAALSSYNEQFF.

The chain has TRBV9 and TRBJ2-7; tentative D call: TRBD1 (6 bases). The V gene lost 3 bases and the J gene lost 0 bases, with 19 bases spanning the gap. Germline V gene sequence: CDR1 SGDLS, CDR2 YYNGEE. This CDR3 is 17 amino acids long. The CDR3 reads CASSAGRQAKYSYEQYF. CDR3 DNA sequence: TGTGCCAGCAGCGCGGGGAGACAGGCCAAATACTCCTACGAGCAGTACTTC.

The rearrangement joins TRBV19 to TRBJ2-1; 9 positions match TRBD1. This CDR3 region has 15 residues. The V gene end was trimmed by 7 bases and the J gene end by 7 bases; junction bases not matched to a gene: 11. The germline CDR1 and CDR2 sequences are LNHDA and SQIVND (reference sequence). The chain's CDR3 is CASIRRTGAPNEQFF. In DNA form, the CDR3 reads TGTGCCAGTATCCGTCGGACAGGGGCTCCTAATGAGCAGTTCTTC.

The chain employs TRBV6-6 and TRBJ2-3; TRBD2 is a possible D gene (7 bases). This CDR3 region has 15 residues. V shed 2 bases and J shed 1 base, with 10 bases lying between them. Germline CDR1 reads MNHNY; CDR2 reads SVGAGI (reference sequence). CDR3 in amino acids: CASSYGGGGTDTQYF. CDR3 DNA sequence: TGTGCCAGCAGTTACGGCGGGGGCGGCACAGATACGCAGTATTTT.

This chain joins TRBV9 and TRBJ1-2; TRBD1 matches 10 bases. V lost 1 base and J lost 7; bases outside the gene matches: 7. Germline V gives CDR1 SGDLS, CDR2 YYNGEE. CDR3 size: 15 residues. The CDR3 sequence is CASSVSPGTGVGYTF. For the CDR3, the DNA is TGTGCCAGCAGCGTATCTCCCGGGACAGGGGTTGGCTACACCTTC.

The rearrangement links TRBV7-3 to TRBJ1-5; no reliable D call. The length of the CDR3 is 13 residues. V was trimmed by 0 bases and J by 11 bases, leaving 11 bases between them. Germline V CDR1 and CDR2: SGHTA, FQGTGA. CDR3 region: CASSLTPEAAQHF. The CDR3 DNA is TGTGCCAGCAGCTTAACCCCTGAGGCAGCCCAGCATTTT.

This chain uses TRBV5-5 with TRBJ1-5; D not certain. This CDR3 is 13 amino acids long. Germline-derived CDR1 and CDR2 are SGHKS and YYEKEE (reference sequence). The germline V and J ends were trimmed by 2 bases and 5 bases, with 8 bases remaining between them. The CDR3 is CASSFNRDQPQHF. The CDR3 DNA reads TGTGCCAGCAGCTTTAATCGAGATCAGCCCCAGCATTTT.

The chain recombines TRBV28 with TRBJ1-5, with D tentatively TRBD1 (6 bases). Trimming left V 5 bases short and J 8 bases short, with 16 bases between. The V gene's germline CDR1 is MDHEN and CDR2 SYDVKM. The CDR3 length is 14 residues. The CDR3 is CASSLGAGVKPQHF. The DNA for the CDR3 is TGTGCCAGCAGTCTAGGGGCAGGGGTGAAGCCCCAGCATTTT.